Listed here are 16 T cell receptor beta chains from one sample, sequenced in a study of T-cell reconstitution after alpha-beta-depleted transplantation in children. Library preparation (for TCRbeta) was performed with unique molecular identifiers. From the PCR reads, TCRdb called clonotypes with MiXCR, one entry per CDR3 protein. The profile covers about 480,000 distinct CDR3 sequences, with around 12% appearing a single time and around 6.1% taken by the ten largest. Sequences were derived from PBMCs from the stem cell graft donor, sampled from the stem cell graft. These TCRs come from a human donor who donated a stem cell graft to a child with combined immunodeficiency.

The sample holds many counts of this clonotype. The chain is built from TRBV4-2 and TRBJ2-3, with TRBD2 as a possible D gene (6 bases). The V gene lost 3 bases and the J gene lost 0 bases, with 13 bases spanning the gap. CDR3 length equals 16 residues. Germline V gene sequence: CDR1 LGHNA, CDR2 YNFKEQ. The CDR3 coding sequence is TGTGCCAGCAGCCACGGGGAGGCGGGAAGCACAGATACGCAGTATTTT. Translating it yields CASSHGEAGSTDTQYF.

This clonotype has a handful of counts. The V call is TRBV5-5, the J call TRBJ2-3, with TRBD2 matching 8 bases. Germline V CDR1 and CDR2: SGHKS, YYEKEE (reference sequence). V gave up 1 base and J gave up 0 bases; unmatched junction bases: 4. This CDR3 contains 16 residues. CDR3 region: CASSLLASGSTDTQYF. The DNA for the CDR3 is TGTGCCAGCAGCTTGTTGGCTAGCGGGAGCACAGATACGCAGTATTTT.

DNA of the CDR3: TGTGCCAGCTCACCACCGGACAGGGTGGAGACCCAGTACTTC. The encoded protein is CASSPPDRVETQYF. The chain is built from TRBV18 and TRBJ2-5; 8 bases fit TRBD1. The V gene's germline CDR1 is KGHSH and CDR2 LQKENI. J was trimmed by 5 bases and V by 0 bases; bases with no gene match: 2. The CDR3 has 14 residues.

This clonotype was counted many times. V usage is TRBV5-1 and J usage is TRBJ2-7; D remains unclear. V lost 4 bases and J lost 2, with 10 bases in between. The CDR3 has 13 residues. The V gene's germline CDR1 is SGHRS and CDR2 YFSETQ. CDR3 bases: TGCGCCAGCAGCCGTGAAGGGACCTACGAGCAGTACTTC. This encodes CASSREGTYEQYF.

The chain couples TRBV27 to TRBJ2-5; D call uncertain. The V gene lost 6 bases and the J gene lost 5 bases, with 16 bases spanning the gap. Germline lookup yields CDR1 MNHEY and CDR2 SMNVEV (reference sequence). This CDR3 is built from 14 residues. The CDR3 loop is CASRLLGGAETQYF. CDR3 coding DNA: TGTGCCAGCAGGCTATTGGGTGGTGCGGAGACCCAGTACTTC.

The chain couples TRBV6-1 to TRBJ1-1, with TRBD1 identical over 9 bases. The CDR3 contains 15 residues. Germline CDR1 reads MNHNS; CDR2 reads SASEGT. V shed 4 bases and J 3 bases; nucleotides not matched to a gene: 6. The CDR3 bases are TGTGCCAGCAGTGGACAGGGGGGCTGGGACACTGAAGCTTTCTTT. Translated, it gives CASSGQGGWDTEAFF.

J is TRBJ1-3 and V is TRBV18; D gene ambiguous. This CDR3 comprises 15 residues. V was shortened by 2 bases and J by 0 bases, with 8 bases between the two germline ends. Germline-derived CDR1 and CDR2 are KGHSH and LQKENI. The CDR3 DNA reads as TGTGCCAGCTCACCAGACACGTCCTCTGGAAACACCATATATTTT. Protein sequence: CASSPDTSSGNTIYF. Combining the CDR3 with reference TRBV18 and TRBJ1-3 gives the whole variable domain NAGVMQNPRHLVRRRGQEARLRCSPMKGHSHVYWYRQLPEEGLKFMVYLQKENIIDESGMPKERFSAEFPKEGPSILRIQQVVRGDSAAYFCASSPDTSSGNTIYFGEGSWLTVV.

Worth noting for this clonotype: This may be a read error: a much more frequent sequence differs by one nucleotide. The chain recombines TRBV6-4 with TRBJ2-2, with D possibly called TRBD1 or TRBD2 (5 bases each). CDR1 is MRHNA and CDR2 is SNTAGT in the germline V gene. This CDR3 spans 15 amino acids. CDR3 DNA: TGTGCCAGCAGGCGCCGAGGGGTAGACACCAGGGAGCTGTTTTTT. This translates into CASRRRGVDTRELFF.

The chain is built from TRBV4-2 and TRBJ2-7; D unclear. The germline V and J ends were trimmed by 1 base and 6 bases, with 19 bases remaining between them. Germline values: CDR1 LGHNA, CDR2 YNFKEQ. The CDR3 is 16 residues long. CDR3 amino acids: CASSQAKEFAPSEQYF. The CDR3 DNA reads TGTGCCAGCAGCCAAGCCAAGGAATTTGCCCCTAGCGAGCAGTACTTC.

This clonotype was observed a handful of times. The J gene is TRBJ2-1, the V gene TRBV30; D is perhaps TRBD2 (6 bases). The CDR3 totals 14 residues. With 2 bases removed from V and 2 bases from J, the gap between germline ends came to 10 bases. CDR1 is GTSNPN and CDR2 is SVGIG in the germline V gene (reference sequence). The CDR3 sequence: CAWSSWGAYNEQFF. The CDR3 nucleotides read TGTGCCTGGAGTTCCTGGGGGGCCTACAATGAGCAGTTCTTC.

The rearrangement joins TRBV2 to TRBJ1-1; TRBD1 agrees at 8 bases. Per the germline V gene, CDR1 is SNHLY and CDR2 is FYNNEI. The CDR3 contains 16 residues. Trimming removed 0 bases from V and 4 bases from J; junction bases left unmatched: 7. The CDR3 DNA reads TGTGCCAGCAGTGAAGCGCTCCAGGGGGCTGGCACTGAAGCTTTCTTT. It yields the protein CASSEALQGAGTEAFF. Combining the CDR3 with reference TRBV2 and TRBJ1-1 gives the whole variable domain EPEVTQTPSHQVTQMGQEVILRCVPISNHLYFYWYRQILGQKVEFLVSFYNNEISEKSEIFDDQFSVERPDGSNFTLKIRSTKLEDSAMYFCASSEALQGAGTEAFFGQGTRLTVV.

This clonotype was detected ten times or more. In nucleotides, the CDR3 is TGCAGCGTACAGGGGGCGGTTGATGAGCAGTTCTTC. This gives the protein CSVQGAVDEQFF. The chain joins TRBV29-1 to TRBJ2-1; 9 nucleotides line up with TRBD1. The J segment lost 8 bases and the V segment lost 6 bases, leaving 5 bases of the junction unmatched. Germline V gene lookup returns CDR1 SQVTM and CDR2 ANQGSEA. The CDR3 has 12 residues.

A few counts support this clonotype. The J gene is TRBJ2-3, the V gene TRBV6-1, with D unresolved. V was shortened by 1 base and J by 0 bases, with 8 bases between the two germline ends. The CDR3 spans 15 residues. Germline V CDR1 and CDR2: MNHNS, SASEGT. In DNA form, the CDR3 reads TGTGCCAGCAGTGAAGGACACTTTAGCACAGATACGCAGTATTTT. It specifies CASSEGHFSTDTQYF.

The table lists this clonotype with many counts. Here the CDR3 DNA reads TGCGCCAGCAGCCAAGATCCCCGCACAGATACGCAGTATTTT. Translation gives CASSQDPRTDTQYF. The rearrangement links TRBV4-3 to TRBJ2-3; D is uncertain. Between the trimmed V and J ends, which lost 0 bases and 1 base, there was a span of 5 bases. Germline-derived CDR1 and CDR2 are LGHNA and YSLEER. This CDR3 is 14 amino acids long.

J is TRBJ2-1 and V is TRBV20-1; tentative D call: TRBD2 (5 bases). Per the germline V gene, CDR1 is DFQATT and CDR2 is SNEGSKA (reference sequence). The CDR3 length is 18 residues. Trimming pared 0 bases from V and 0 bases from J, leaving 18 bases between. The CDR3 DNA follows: TGCAGTGCTAGAGATTCCGCCGCTAAAACTAGCTCCTACAATGAGCAGTTCTTC. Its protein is CSARDSAAKTSSYNEQFF.

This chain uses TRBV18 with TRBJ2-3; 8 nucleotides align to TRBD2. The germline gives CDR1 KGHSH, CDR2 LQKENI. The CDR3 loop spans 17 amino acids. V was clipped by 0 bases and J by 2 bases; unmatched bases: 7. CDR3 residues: CASSPPRDSGITDTQYF. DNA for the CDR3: TGTGCCAGCTCACCACCGAGGGATAGCGGGATCACAGATACGCAGTATTTT.